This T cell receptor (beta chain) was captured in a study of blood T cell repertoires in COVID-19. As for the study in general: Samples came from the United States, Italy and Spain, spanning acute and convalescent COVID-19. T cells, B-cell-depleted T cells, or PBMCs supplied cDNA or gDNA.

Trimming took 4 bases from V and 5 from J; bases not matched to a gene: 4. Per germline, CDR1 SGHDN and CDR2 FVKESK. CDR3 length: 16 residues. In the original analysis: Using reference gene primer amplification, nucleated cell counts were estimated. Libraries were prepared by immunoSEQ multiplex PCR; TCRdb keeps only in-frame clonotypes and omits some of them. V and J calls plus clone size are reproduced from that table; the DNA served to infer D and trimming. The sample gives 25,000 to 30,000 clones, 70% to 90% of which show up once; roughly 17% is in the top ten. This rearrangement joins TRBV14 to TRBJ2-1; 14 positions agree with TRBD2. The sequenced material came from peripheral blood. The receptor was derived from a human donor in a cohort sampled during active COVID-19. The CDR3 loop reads CASSLWTSGGNNEQFF. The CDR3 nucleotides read TGTGCCAGCAGCCTTTGGACTAGCGGGGGGAACAATGAGCAGTTCTTC.